The 15 T cell receptor beta chains given below trace back to one sample, sequenced in a study of response to subunit inactivated influenza vaccine. Using its own MiXCR run on the RT-PCR reads, TCRdb lists one record per CDR3 protein. The sample yields roughly 650,000 distinct CDR3 sequences, about 15% seen once. This material consisted of PBMCs from blood, taken roughly 2 weeks before vaccination. All receptors derive from a man aged 45-65 years who received an inactivated influenza vaccine.

This clonotype was counted a few times. The V and J genes are TRBV7-9 and TRBJ2-7; 7 bases line up with TRBD2. The ends lost 5 bases at V and 3 bases at J; junction bases unmatched: 10. The length of the CDR3 is 15 residues. Germline CDR1 is SEHNR and CDR2 is FQNEAQ (reference sequence). The CDR3 DNA follows: TGTGCCAGCAGCCTCGGGACTATAGGATTCTACGAGCAGTACTTC. Residues: CASSLGTIGFYEQYF.

This clonotype has a count of ten or more. The chain recombines TRBV19 with TRBJ2-6; 8 nucleotides match TRBD2. The V gene's germline CDR1 is LNHDA and CDR2 SQIVND (reference sequence). CDR3 length: 18 amino acids. Trimming removed 5 bases from V and 0 bases from J; junction bases left unmatched: 9. The CDR3 nucleotides are TGTGCCAGTAGTCCCTCAGCGGGAGCCCTCTCTGGGGCCAACGTCCTGACTTTC. Protein product: CASSPSAGALSGANVLTF.

This clonotype was picked up a small number of times. The rearrangement joins TRBV7-2 to TRBJ1-2, with a tentative D call TRBD1 (6 bases). V was shortened by 5 bases and J by 8 bases, with 15 bases between the two germline ends. This CDR3 is 13 amino acids long. CDR1 and CDR2 (germline): SGHTA, FQGNSA. CDR3 nucleotides: TGTGCCAGCAGCGTTCACAGGGTGGGAGGCTACACCTTC. This encodes CASSVHRVGGYTF.

This clonotype was picked up a small number of times. This chain links TRBV20-1 with TRBJ2-1; 10 nucleotides align to TRBD2. The germline CDR1 and CDR2 sequences are DFQATT and SNEGSKA (reference sequence). V lost 3 bases and J lost 4; bases outside the gene matches: 6. The length of the CDR3 is 15 residues. The CDR3 DNA follows: TGCAGTGCTAGTCTCGCTAGCGGGGGTTACAATGAGCAGTTCTTC. This sequence encodes CSASLASGGYNEQFF.

This clonotype has a handful of counts. The chain links TRBV7-8 to TRBJ1-5; 7 bases map to TRBD1. Germline V gene sequence: CDR1 SGHVS, CDR2 FQNEAQ. The CDR3 is 14 residues long. The trim removed 5 bases at V and 6 bases at J, leaving 7 bases unmatched. The CDR3 spells CASSPDRVGQPQHF. The CDR3 nucleotides read TGTGCCAGCAGCCCTGACAGGGTGGGTCAGCCCCAGCATTTT. Complete variable domain (other parts from reference TRBV7-8 and TRBJ1-5): GAGVSQSPRYKVAKRGQDVALRCDPISGHVSLFWYQQALGQGPEFLTYFQNEAQLDKSGLPSDRFFAERPEGSVSTLKIQRTQQEDSAVYLCASSPDRVGQPQHFGDGTRLSIL.

V and J are TRBV4-3 and TRBJ2-7; D may be TRBD2 (7 bases). This CDR3 is 16 amino acids long. V was shortened by 1 base and J by 4 bases, with 17 bases between the two germline ends. Germline V CDR1 and CDR2: LGHNA, YSLEER. The CDR3 DNA reads TGCGCCAGCAGCCAAGTTGGAGGGGGAGGGCTATACGAGCAGTACTTC. This codes for CASSQVGGGGLYEQYF.

This chain connects TRBV6-1 to TRBJ2-2; D is perhaps TRBD1 (6 bases). CDR3 length: 15 amino acids. The germline V and J ends were trimmed by 0 bases and 7 bases, with 12 bases remaining between them. Germline loops: CDR1 MNHNS, CDR2 SASEGT. CDR3 region: CASSEAWQGNGELFF. CDR3 in DNA: TGTGCCAGCAGTGAAGCGTGGCAGGGGAACGGGGAGCTGTTTTTT.

The gene calls are TRBV20-1 and TRBJ2-7, with D hard to call. Germline V gives CDR1 DFQATT, CDR2 SNEGSKA (reference sequence). The CDR3 runs to 12 residues. The CDR3: CSPRSDSYEQYF. The CDR3, as DNA: TGCAGCCCCCGCTCTGACTCCTACGAGCAGTACTTC.

The table lists this clonotype with a few counts. J is TRBJ2-7 and V is TRBV21-1; the table assigns TRBD1, which was not confirmed against the DNA. TRBV21-1 is a pseudogene segment. The CDR3 is 16 residues long. In DNA form, the CDR3 reads TGTGCCAGCAGCCGAACCCTGGGACAGATAAACTACGAGCAGTACTTC. Protein: CASSRTLGQINYEQYF.

The table lists this clonotype with many counts. The rearrangement links TRBV12-3 or TRBV12-4 to TRBJ2-2, with D hard to call. This CDR3 is 11 amino acids long. V shed 4 bases and J shed 7 bases, with 4 bases lying between them. The CDR3 sequence is CASSSVGELFF. The CDR3 DNA reads TGTGCCAGCAGTTCTGTCGGGGAGCTGTTTTTT.

CDR3 sequence: CSAGQATDTQYF. CDR3 bases: TGCAGTGCCGGGCAGGCCACAGATACGCAGTATTTT. The chain recombines TRBV20-1 with TRBJ2-3; no clear D. Trimming took off 6 bases at V and 2 bases at J, with 9 bases between the two ends. Germline V lookup: CDR1 DFQATT, CDR2 SNEGSKA (reference sequence). This CDR3 region has 12 residues.

The V call is TRBV20-1, the J call TRBJ2-5; D ambiguous. Trimming removed 0 bases from V and 5 bases from J, with 16 bases in between. The CDR3 extends over 15 amino acids. Germline loops: CDR1 DFQATT, CDR2 SNEGSKA (reference sequence). The CDR3 sequence is CSARDIGLGIETQYF. CDR3 in DNA: TGCAGTGCTAGAGACATCGGGCTGGGAATTGAGACCCAGTACTTC.

This clonotype showed up just a few times. The rearrangement links TRBV12-3 or TRBV12-4 to TRBJ2-6; the D gene is possibly TRBD2 (6 bases). V lost 7 bases, J lost 4 bases, and 14 bases lay in between. The CDR3 extends over 15 amino acids. The CDR3 reads CASTGGLPGANVLTF. As DNA, the CDR3 is TGTGCCAGCACCGGGGGACTCCCAGGGGCCAACGTCCTGACTTTC.

This chain uses TRBV20-1 with TRBJ1-2; D perhaps matches TRBD1 (6 bases). The CDR3 is 13 residues long. The germline V gene encodes CDR1 DFQATT and CDR2 SNEGSKA (reference sequence). Deletions cut 1 base from V and 8 bases from J, with 14 bases between. CDR3 sequence: CSARGTASEGYTF. DNA of the CDR3: TGCAGTGCTAGAGGGACAGCGTCAGAGGGCTACACCTTC.

Only a few counts were recorded for this clonotype. This rearrangement joins TRBV11-1 to TRBJ2-2; no reliable D call. Germline CDR1 SGHAT, CDR2 FQDESV (reference sequence). Trimming removed 4 bases at V and 6 bases at J, with 24 bases between. The CDR3 length is 18 residues. The CDR3 region has the DNA TGTGCCAGCAGCTCGGTAAAAGAATTAGCTGTGGTTCCCGGGGAGCTGTTTTTT. Residues: CASSSVKELAVVPGELFF.